Sequencing of this T cell receptor (beta chain) was carried out in a study of blood T cell repertoires in COVID-19. Study as a whole: From T cells, B-cell-depleted T cells, or PBMCs came the material, which was cDNA or gDNA.

A PCR-confirmed or clinician-diagnosed COVID-19 case had contacted exposed participants within 2 weeks of entry. Here immunoSEQ multiplex PCR was the method, and the copy in TCRdb shows in-frame clones only, minus some. In the table there are around 400,000 clones, about 88% of which are singletons. The material sequenced was PBMCs or T cells enriched from blood (not recorded which). The source is a woman younger than 30 who had been exposed to COVID-19.

The CDR3 bases are TGTGCCAGCAGCTTACAGGGGTCGAACACTGAAGCTTTCTTT. Protein product: CASSLQGSNTEAFF. The chain joins TRBV11-2 to TRBJ1-1; tentatively, D is TRBD1 (6 bases). Germline assignment: CDR1 SGHAT and CDR2 FQNNGV. V lost 2 bases to trimming and J lost 1 base, with 8 bases between them. The CDR3 is 14 amino acids.